Listed here is a single T cell receptor beta chain. CDR3 length: 14 residues. Trimming at V came to 3 bases and at J to 10 bases, leaving 12 bases not matched to a gene. Germline V gives CDR1 LGHNA, CDR2 YNFKEQ. This entry is derived from a study of cytomegalovirus exposure and HLA in healthy donors. The PCR had 60 Vbeta and 13 Jbeta primers. Generated by immunoSEQ multiplex PCR, the TCRdb table keeps only in-frame clones and is missing some. The data contain more than 95,000 clones, less than 90% of them singletons. V gene TRBV4-2 combines with J gene TRBJ2-7, with TRBD1 matching 7 bases. This receptor was obtained from a man aged 18 to 35 in good health and CMV-seropositive. The sequencing sample was made of PBMCs. Here the CDR3 reads CASSQPGTEMFQYF. The DNA for the CDR3 is TGTGCCAGCAGCCAGCCCGGGACAGAGATGTTTCAGTACTTC.